This TCR beta chain was obtained from a study of T-cell memory formation after mild COVID-19. Study-level information: Each donor largely had its own TCR clusters. Study-wide results and limits: Memory sampled before infection contained some responding clones, suggesting cross-reactive memory joined. Day 15 to 85 contractors were CD4/CD8 balanced; later expanders leaned CD4+.

As to this clonotype: The antigen remains unidentified.

V lost 5 bases and J lost 10; bases outside the gene matches: 9. The CDR3 consists of 13 residues. Via MiXCR, TCRdb re-called the 5' RACE reads, giving one row per CDR3 protein. The sample lists 70,000 to 100,000 distinct CDR3 sequences; more than 12% were seen once. The sequenced material came from PBMCs or a T cell subset sorted from them (not recorded which). The chain links TRBV12-3 or TRBV12-4 to TRBJ1-1, with 8 bases that match TRBD1. The origin of this receptor is a man younger than 35 who had mild COVID-19 (a few samples of this study predate the infection). Cell type and time point are not known. The CDR3 DNA sequence: TGTGCCAGCAGTCCGCCTCAGGGGGCAACAGCTTTCTTT. It yields the protein CASSPPQGATAFF.